This is a list of T cell receptor beta chains from one sample in a study of T cells after yellow fever vaccination. A single record per CDR3 protein comes from TCRdb applying MiXCR to the 5' RACE reads. The sample shows some 120,000 distinct CDR3 sequences, around 15% of them seen only once. Sample: CD8+ T cells sorted from PBMCs, taken 5 days after the yellow fever booster vaccination. These receptors all come from a man aged 18 to 29 who received the YFV17D yellow fever vaccine. Both conserved end residues are part of each CDR3. A D gene is named only where the DNA matches it firmly. The size of a clone is reported for some rows only, either as once, few or many, or as a class for expanded clones.

D: TRBD1
size: few
length: 14
J: TRBJ2-7
V: TRBV29-1
CDR3: CSVGYGTDPYEQYF
DNA: TGCAGCGTTGGGTATGGGACAGATCCTTACGAGCAGTACTTC

D: -
size: -
length: 13
J: TRBJ2-5
V: TRBV7-6
CDR3: CASREGFGETQYF
DNA: TGTGCCAGCAGGGAGGGGTTCGGGGAGACCCAGTACTTC

D: -
size: -
length: 15
J: TRBJ2-7
V: TRBV5-1
CDR3: CASSLGWGSIGEQYF
DNA: TGCGCCAGCAGCTTGGGATGGGGTTCGATCGGCGAGCAGTACTTC

D: -
size: few
length: 14
J: TRBJ2-2
V: TRBV27
CDR3: CASSYDSGVGELFF
DNA: TGTGCCAGCAGTTACGATTCAGGGGTAGGGGAGCTGTTTTTT

D: -
size: -
length: 16
J: TRBJ2-3
V: TRBV7-9
CDR3: CASSFFGVWFTDTQYF
DNA: TGTGCCAGCAGCTTTTTCGGGGTCTGGTTCACAGATACGCAGTATTTT

D: -
size: -
length: 14
J: TRBJ2-7
V: TRBV27
CDR3: CASSNWDTAYEQYF
DNA: TGTGCCAGCAGTAACTGGGACACAGCCTACGAGCAGTACTTC

D: -
size: -
length: 15
J: TRBJ2-7
V: TRBV7-2
CDR3: CASSLGVGDSYEQYF
DNA: TGTGCCAGCAGCTTAGGGGTGGGGGACTCCTACGAGCAGTACTTC

D: -
size: -
length: 14
J: TRBJ2-5
V: TRBV20-1
CDR3: CSAVSWTVQETQYF
DNA: TGCAGTGCTGTATCCTGGACAGTACAAGAGACCCAGTACTTC

D: -
size: few
length: 12
J: TRBJ2-3
V: TRBV7-9
CDR3: CASSDPTDTQYF
DNA: TGTGCCAGCAGCGACCCTACAGATACGCAGTATTTT

D: -
size: -
length: 12
J: TRBJ2-1
V: TRBV27
CDR3: CASSPHAREQFF
DNA: TGTGCCAGCAGTCCCCACGCAAGGGAGCAGTTCTTC

D: -
size: -
length: 17
J: TRBJ2-2
V: TRBV6-4
CDR3: CASSDSSGSANTGELFF
DNA: TGTGCCAGCAGTGACTCGTCGGGAAGCGCGAACACCGGGGAGCTGTTTTTT

D: TRBD1
size: -
length: 14
J: TRBJ2-3
V: TRBV6-2/TRBV6-3
CDR3: CASSPTGEADTQYF
DNA: TGTGCCAGCAGTCCGACAGGGGAGGCAGATACGCAGTATTTT

D: -
size: -
length: 14
J: TRBJ2-3
V: TRBV19
CDR3: CASSWGASTDTQYF
DNA: TGTGCCAGTAGTTGGGGGGCGAGCACAGATACGCAGTATTTT

D: TRBD1
size: many
length: 16
J: TRBJ2-3
V: TRBV7-9
CDR3: CASSSWTGGETDTQYF
DNA: TGTGCCAGCAGCTCCTGGACAGGGGGCGAGACAGATACGCAGTATTTT

D: -
size: -
length: 13
J: TRBJ1-1
V: TRBV4-1
CDR3: CASREQGHTEAFF
DNA: TGCGCCAGCAGGGAACAGGGACACACTGAAGCTTTCTTT

D: TRBD2
size: -
length: 17
J: TRBJ2-2
V: TRBV15
CDR3: CATSRVTSGGATGELFF
DNA: TGTGCCACCAGCAGAGTCACTAGCGGGGGGGCCACCGGGGAGCTGTTTTTT

D: TRBD1
size: -
length: 13
J: TRBJ2-7
V: TRBV5-6
CDR3: CASSLEQGYEQYF
DNA: TGTGCCAGCAGCTTGGAACAGGGGTACGAGCAGTACTTC

D: -
size: -
length: 17
J: TRBJ2-5
V: TRBV5-6
CDR3: CASSLEEGQFIQETQYF
DNA: TGTGCCAGCAGCTTGGAGGAGGGACAGTTCATCCAAGAGACCCAGTACTTC

D: -
size: -
length: 18
J: TRBJ2-5
V: TRBV5-1
CDR3: CASMLTYPTGTSKETQYF
DNA: TGCGCCAGCATGCTGACCTACCCGACCGGGACGTCAAAAGAGACCCAGTACTTC

D: -
size: many
length: 15
J: TRBJ2-1
V: TRBV4-1
CDR3: CASSQTMSSYNEQFF
DNA: TGCGCCAGCAGCCAGACAATGAGCTCCTACAATGAGCAGTTCTTC

D: -
size: -
length: 14
J: TRBJ2-5
V: TRBV5-5
CDR3: CASSLEGLGETQYF
DNA: TGTGCCAGCAGCTTAGAGGGCCTTGGGGAGACCCAGTACTTC

D: -
size: -
length: 11
J: TRBJ1-1
V: TRBV6-2/TRBV6-3
CDR3: CASTSRTEAFF
DNA: TGTGCCAGCACCTCTAGGACTGAAGCTTTCTTT

D: -
size: few
length: 14
J: TRBJ2-5
V: TRBV4-1
CDR3: CASSRLRVAQTQYF
DNA: TGCGCCAGCAGCCGGCTTAGGGTAGCGCAGACCCAGTACTTC

D: TRBD1
size: -
length: 13
J: TRBJ1-1
V: TRBV7-9
CDR3: CASSSTGVTEAFF
DNA: TGTGCCAGCAGCTCCACAGGGGTCACTGAAGCTTTCTTT

D: -
size: few
length: 11
J: TRBJ2-1
V: TRBV29-1
CDR3: CSVGQGGEQFF
DNA: TGCAGCGTAGGGCAGGGTGGTGAGCAGTTCTTC

D: -
size: -
length: 13
J: TRBJ2-2
V: TRBV4-1
CDR3: CASSHRTTGELFF
DNA: TGCGCCAGCAGCCACCGGACCACCGGGGAGCTGTTTTTT